This TCR beta chain appears in the sequencing data of a study of T cell responses to AZD1222 COVID-19 vaccine. Study observations and caveats: AZD1222 recipients seropositive at baseline numbered only six. Donors were chiefly white British, with a greater number of females, and clonal diversity was perhaps underestimated. Repertoires were sampled only after the peak T cell response. Rises in breadth and depth of Spike-specific TCRs came after two AZD1222 doses.

The germline CDR1 and CDR2 sequences are LGHDT and YNNKEL (reference sequence). V was cut by 2 bases and J by 2 bases, with 0 bases left in between. The CDR3 is 12 amino acids. As for this clone: The antigen is not known. This sample includes further DNA sequences coding for the same CDR3.

Sequencing used immunoSEQ multiplex PCR; TCRdb keeps in-frame clones, though not all of them. Of over 150,000 clones listed, roughly 90% are singletons. Sequenced here: peripheral blood, sampled on day 0 of AZD1222 vaccination. This TCR derives from an adult in good health. The chain is built from TRBV3-1 (or the pseudogene TRBV3-2) and TRBJ2-2; D unclear. CDR3 amino acids: CASSQNTGELFF. The CDR3 DNA reads as TGTGCCAGCAGCCAAAACACCGGGGAGCTGTTTTTT.